One sample yielded the 30 T cell receptor beta chains listed below, sequenced in a study of shared clonotypes between healthy human individuals. Libraries were prepared by immunoSEQ multiplex PCR; TCRdb keeps only in-frame clonotypes and omits some of them. The sample yields about 2.4 million clones, around 90% seen once. The specimen sequenced was naive CD4+ T cells sorted from blood. Described subset: CD45RA+ positively selected. Source of these receptors: a man between 18 and 35 years old in good health.

This clone appeared once. The junction and the germline gene differ at one end; a read error may be behind it. V gene TRBV7-7 combines with J gene TRBJ2-5; possibly TRBD1 for D (5 bases). The CDR3 loop spans 12 amino acids. From germline, CDR1 is SSHAT and CDR2 FNYEAQ (reference sequence). The CDR3 sequence: CASSSAGETQYF. The CDR3 bases are TGTGCTAGCAGCAGCGCAGGGGAGACCCAGTACTTC.

The chain is built from TRBV5-1 and TRBJ1-1, with 10 positions matching TRBD1. CDR3 length: 14 amino acids. Germline CDR1 SGHRS, CDR2 YFSETQ. J lost 3 bases, V lost 7 bases, and 6 bases had no gene match. The CDR3 nucleotides are TGCGCCAGCTTCGGGGACAGGGGAGACACTGAAGCTTTCTTT. Amino acids: CASFGDRGDTEAFF.

Only one count was recorded for this clone. This chain uses TRBV6-5 with TRBJ1-5, with D unclear. The CDR3 sequence is 14 residues long. The V and J ends lost 6 bases and 0 bases respectively, with 9 bases between them. Germline-derived CDR1 and CDR2 are MNHEY and SVGAGI. The DNA for the CDR3 is TGTGCCAGCAGCCCAGACACTAGCAATCAGCCCCAGCATTTT. Its protein product is CASSPDTSNQPQHF.

With respect to this clone: The same CDR3 arises from other DNA sequences in this sample as well. The chain links TRBV25-1 to TRBJ2-7; 14 positions match TRBD2. The junction had 3 bases not matched to a gene; V was cut back by 4 bases and J by 4 bases. The CDR3 loop spans 15 amino acids. CDR1 is MGHDK and CDR2 is SYGVNS in the germline V gene. CDR3 in DNA: TGTGCCAGCAGTGGACTAGCGGGAGGGCCGTACGAGCAGTACTTC. Protein sequence: CASSGLAGGPYEQYF.

The V gene is TRBV30, the J gene TRBJ2-1; D is undetermined. Trimming pared 5 bases from V and 9 bases from J, leaving 11 bases between. This CDR3 is 11 amino acids long. Per the germline V gene, CDR1 is GTSNPN and CDR2 is SVGIG (reference sequence). The DNA of the CDR3 is TGTGCCTGGTCTTCGGAATTTGAGCAGTTCTTC. Its translation: CAWSSEFEQFF. Full variable domain (missing parts from reference TRBV30 and TRBJ2-1): SQTIHQWPATLVQPVGSPLSLECTVEGTSNPNLYWYRQAAGRGLQLLFYSVGIGQISSEVPQNLSASRPQDRQFILSSKKLLLSDSGFYLCAWSSEFEQFFGPGTRLTVL.

This chain joins TRBV10-3 and TRBJ1-1; possible D gene TRBD1, 6 bases. Looked up from germline, CDR1 is ENHRY and CDR2 is SYGVKD. There are 13 residues in the CDR3. The V end lost 4 bases, the J end lost 6 bases, and 12 bases lay between the germline ends. DNA for the CDR3: TGTGCCATCAGTGGCCAGGGGCGACCTGAAGCTTTCTTT. Amino acids: CAISGQGRPEAFF.

The chain carries TRBV6-1 and TRBJ2-1; TRBD2 matches at 12 bases. The CDR3 runs to 15 residues. CDR1 MNHNS and CDR2 SASEGT come from the germline V gene. The J segment lost 11 bases and the V segment lost 6 bases, leaving 11 bases of the junction unmatched. The CDR3 coding sequence is TGTGCCAGCAGAGTGACTAGCGGGAGCCCCGCGAAGCAGTTCTTC. Amino acid sequence: CASRVTSGSPAKQFF.

This chain joins TRBV5-1 and TRBJ1-4; D call uncertain. The germline V gene encodes CDR1 SGHRS and CDR2 YFSETQ. This CDR3 comprises 15 residues. V shed 4 bases and J shed 0 bases, with 10 bases lying between them. CDR3 DNA sequence: TGCGCCAGCAGCCGACTGGGTTCAACTAATGAAAAACTGTTTTTT. Its translation: CASSRLGSTNEKLFF.

The gene calls are TRBV7-9 and TRBJ1-2; D is uncertain. CDR3 length equals 13 residues. CDR1 SEHNR and CDR2 FQNEAQ come from the germline V gene (reference sequence). The ends were cut back, 3 bases at V and 4 bases at J, with 9 bases in the middle. CDR3 sequence (DNA): TGTGCCAGCAGCTTCTCCGACCTCTATGGCTACACCTTC. It specifies CASSFSDLYGYTF.

The chain uses TRBV9 and TRBJ2-5, with a tentative D call TRBD2 (5 bases). The CDR3 has 16 amino acids. Germline values: CDR1 SGDLS, CDR2 YYNGEE. Trimming removed 1 base at V and 0 bases at J, with 13 bases between. The CDR3, as DNA: TGTGCCAGCAGCGTATCTCCAGGAGGTGACCAAGAGACCCAGTACTTC. Protein: CASSVSPGGDQETQYF.

The rearrangement uses TRBV6-5 and TRBJ2-3; D unresolved. Trimming removed 2 bases at V and 6 bases at J, with 9 bases between. Germline assignment: CDR1 MNHEY and CDR2 SVGAGI. CDR3 length: 13 amino acids. CDR3 sequence (DNA): TGTGCCAGCAGTTACGCTGAATCGGATACGCAGTATTTT. Translating it yields CASSYAESDTQYF.

The gene calls are TRBV27 and TRBJ2-6; TRBD1 aligns across 8 bases. This CDR3 is built from 15 residues. V shed 6 bases, J shed 2 bases, and the junction held 3 bases outside the gene matches. Germline loops: CDR1 MNHEY, CDR2 SMNVEV (reference sequence). CDR3 loop: CASRTQGAGANVLTF. Written as DNA, the CDR3 is TGTGCCAGCAGGACACAGGGGGCTGGGGCCAACGTCCTGACTTTC.

The CDR3 coding sequence is TGTGCCAGCAGCGCCGAAGGGAGGCGAACTAATGAAAAACTGTTTTTT. Its translation is CASSAEGRRTNEKLFF. V gene TRBV9 combines with J gene TRBJ1-4; no clear D. Germline-derived CDR1 and CDR2 are SGDLS and YYNGEE. Trimming took 3 bases from V and 1 from J, leaving 13 bases between them. The CDR3 length is 16 residues.

The chain uses TRBV6-5 and TRBJ2-7; D not resolved. Trimming stripped 8 bases from V and 0 bases from J, with 14 bases between. This CDR3 has 14 amino acids. Germline loops: CDR1 MNHEY, CDR2 SVGAGI. This chain's CDR3 is CASQVFFSSYEQYF. In DNA form, the CDR3 reads TGTGCCAGCCAAGTCTTTTTCAGCTCCTACGAGCAGTACTTC.

V and J are TRBV28 and TRBJ1-1; D perhaps matches TRBD1 (5 bases). V lost 6 bases to trimming and J lost 4 bases, with 12 bases between them. Germline V CDR1 and CDR2: MDHEN, SYDVKM. The CDR3 loop spans 13 amino acids. The CDR3, as DNA: TGTGCCAGCAGCCTCAAGGGGTCCACTGAAGCTTTCTTT. Its protein is CASSLKGSTEAFF.

This clone was detected once. The V and J genes are TRBV6-6 and TRBJ1-1; 7 bases agree with TRBD1. Germline V CDR1 and CDR2: MNHNY, SVGAGI (reference sequence). V was clipped by 9 bases and J by 2 bases; unmatched bases: 9. The CDR3 has 14 amino acids. For the CDR3, the DNA is TGTGCCAGTTTATTACAGGGGCTAAACACTGAAGCTTTCTTT. Its translation is CASLLQGLNTEAFF.

The V gene is TRBV6-6, the J gene TRBJ1-2; possible D gene TRBD1, 6 bases. V was trimmed by 0 bases and J by 5 bases, leaving 16 bases between them. CDR1 and CDR2 from the germline V gene are MNHNY and SVGAGI (reference sequence). The CDR3 extends over 16 amino acids. CDR3 amino acids: CASSYSNRAGQYGYTF. CDR3 nucleotide sequence: TGTGCCAGCAGTTACTCGAACAGGGCAGGCCAGTATGGCTACACCTTC.

The rearrangement joins TRBV6-1 to TRBJ2-5; D is perhaps TRBD2 (7 bases). V was pared by 1 base and J by 5 bases, with 14 bases between. Germline CDR1 and CDR2: MNHNS and SASEGT. This CDR3 is 15 amino acids long. CDR3 sequence reads: CASSEVWGGRETQYF. CDR3 nucleotides: TGTGCCAGCAGTGAAGTTTGGGGGGGCCGGGAGACCCAGTACTTC.

The gene calls are TRBV5-1 and TRBJ2-3; TRBD2 matches 12 bases. The V and J ends lost 4 bases and 2 bases, in that order; junction bases with no gene match: 11. The CDR3 covers 18 residues. Germline CDR1 reads SGHRS; CDR2 reads YFSETQ. As DNA, the CDR3 is TGCGCCAGCAGCCTATCTCGGACTAGCGGGGAGATCACAGATACGCAGTATTTT. Translating it yields CASSLSRTSGEITDTQYF.

This chain joins TRBV6-6 and TRBJ2-5; D might be TRBD2 (6 bases). Trimming took off 5 bases at V and 1 base at J, with 11 bases between the two ends. This CDR3 contains 14 residues. Germline CDR1 is MNHNY and CDR2 is SVGAGI (reference sequence). This CDR3 reads CASSRLGGQETQYF. The DNA of the CDR3 is TGTGCCAGCAGTCGACTAGGCGGCCAAGAGACCCAGTACTTC.

The CDR3, as DNA: TGTGCCAGCAGTTATATCCGGGACAGGGAAAAGGGGACCTATAATTCACCCCTCCACTTT. This encodes CASSYIRDREKGTYNSPLHF. This chain uses TRBV28 with TRBJ1-6, with 9 bases aligning to TRBD1. In germline, CDR1 is MDHEN, CDR2 SYDVKM. The CDR3 length is 20 residues. V shed 4 bases, J shed 2 bases, and the junction held 15 bases outside the gene matches.

This clone was observed once. V and J are TRBV10-3 and TRBJ2-6; no clear D. The CDR3 is made up of 17 amino acids. Germline lookup yields CDR1 ENHRY and CDR2 SYGVKD. V dropped 4 bases and J dropped 2 bases, with 15 bases sitting between them. CDR3 region: CAISGLGFGAGANVLTF. CDR3 coding DNA: TGTGCCATCAGTGGCTTGGGGTTTGGGGCTGGGGCCAACGTCCTGACTTTC.

V is TRBV7-2 and J is TRBJ2-3; tentatively, D is TRBD1 (5 bases). The CDR3 runs to 13 residues. CDR1 SGHTA and CDR2 FQGNSA come from the germline V gene. Trimming shortened V by 3 bases and J by 4 bases, and 8 bases separated the two germline ends. The CDR3, as DNA: TGTGCCAGCAGCTTTTACAGGCCAGATACGCAGTATTTT. Translating it yields CASSFYRPDTQYF.

This chain uses TRBV2 with TRBJ2-2; TRBD1 matches at 8 bases. The germline gives CDR1 SNHLY, CDR2 FYNNEI. CDR3 size: 15 residues. With 6 bases clipped from V and 6 bases from J, the junction kept 9 bases outside the gene matches. For the CDR3, the DNA is TGTGCCAGCAGCCCCCGGACAGGGAATTCCGGGGAGCTGTTTTTT. Its protein product is CASSPRTGNSGELFF.

In this sample, this clone turned up once. The junction does not match germline at one end; this may be a read error. The chain combines TRBV6-1 with TRBJ1-1; D is uncertain. Germline V gene sequence: CDR1 MNHNS, CDR2 SASEGT. CDR3 size: 11 residues. The CDR3 here is CASREGTEAFF. CDR3 nucleotide sequence: TGTGCCAGCAGAGAAGGGACTGAAGCTTTCTTT.

Concerning this clone itself: Other DNA sequences in this specimen translate into the identical CDR3. The rearrangement uses TRBV28 and TRBJ1-2; D call uncertain. CDR3 size: 11 residues. The germline V and J ends were trimmed by 5 bases and 8 bases, with 9 bases remaining between them. Germline lookup yields CDR1 MDHEN and CDR2 SYDVKM. CDR3 in amino acids: CASSRTRGYTF. CDR3 DNA: TGTGCCAGCAGTCGCACCCGCGGCTACACCTTC.

This chain links TRBV7-2 with TRBJ1-2; D not certain. The germline V gene has CDR1 SGHTA and CDR2 FQGNSA. V was clipped by 5 bases and J by 4 bases, with 8 bases between them. This CDR3 is 12 amino acids long. For the CDR3, the DNA is TGTGCCAGCAGCCCCAGGACCTATGGCTACACCTTC. Amino acid sequence: CASSPRTYGYTF.

Regarding this clone: Other DNA sequences of this sample code for an identical CDR3. This chain joins TRBV9 and TRBJ1-6; D is undetermined. The CDR3 totals 13 residues. The V gene's germline CDR1 is SGDLS and CDR2 YYNGEE. The V and J ends lost 5 bases and 6 bases respectively, with 9 bases between them. The CDR3 loop is CASSADGNSPLHF. In nucleotides, the CDR3 is TGTGCCAGCAGTGCAGACGGTAATTCACCCCTCCACTTT.

This chain links TRBV28 with TRBJ2-2; 9 bases line up with TRBD2. Germline V lookup: CDR1 MDHEN, CDR2 SYDVKM. The CDR3 has 16 residues. V lost 3 bases, J lost 5 bases, and 7 bases stayed unmatched. CDR3 sequence (DNA): TGTGCCAGCAGTTTGGTCCTAGCGGGACAAACCGGGGAGCTGTTTTTT. This encodes CASSLVLAGQTGELFF.

Comments on this clone: The sample contains more than one DNA sequence encoding this CDR3. The CDR3 spells CASSLVGREQYF. Written as DNA, the CDR3 is TGTGCCAGCAGCTTAGTAGGTCGTGAGCAGTACTTC. This chain uses TRBV7-9 with TRBJ2-7, with D unclear. From germline, CDR1 is SEHNR and CDR2 FQNEAQ (reference sequence). The CDR3 consists of 12 residues. The V end lost 1 base, the J end lost 7 bases, and 8 bases lay between the germline ends.